The sequence of this T cell receptor (beta chain) was determined in a study of shared clonotypes between healthy human individuals. Study-wide results and limits: It was observed that 5% to 6.5% of naive CD4 clonotypes were shared across four donors. Compared with memory subsets, naive subsets generally had larger estimated richness.

The V gene's germline CDR1 is SGHRS and CDR2 YFSETQ. V dropped 0 bases and J dropped 8 bases, with 14 bases sitting between them. CDR3 size: 15 residues. Each subset's genomic DNA was shared equally among a number of immunoSEQ plates. Generated by immunoSEQ multiplex PCR, the TCRdb table keeps only in-frame clones and is missing some. This table holds over 950,000 clones, about 72% found once. Of note for this clone: Its antigen is currently unknown.

This rearrangement joins TRBV5-1 to TRBJ2-2, with D perhaps TRBD2 (6 bases). Sequencing used memory CD4+ T cells from PBMCs. Subset specified: CD45RA-negative fraction. This receptor was identified in a man aged 18 to 29 in good health. Some clones in this sample may be carry-over from other donors' samples. The CDR3 region is CASSLDWRAWGELFF. The CDR3 DNA sequence: TGCGCCAGCAGCTTGGATTGGAGGGCCTGGGGGGAGCTGTTTTTT.